The rows below give T cell receptor beta chains drawn from one sample of a study of T cells in Graves' hyperthyroidism and ophthalmopathy. TCRdb processed the multiplex PCR reads anew with MiXCR; each CDR3 protein has one entry. The sample holds about 570,000 distinct CDR3 sequences; roughly 46% are singletons and the top ten take around 20%. The sample was peripheral blood or thyroid tissue (not recorded which). These receptors came from an adult woman with Graves' disease, either hyperthyroidism or ophthalmopathy (not recorded which). The CDR3 runs from the conserved cysteine through the conserved F or W. Fields, in order: clone size, J gene, V gene, D gene, CDR3 length, CDR3 DNA, CDR3 protein. D genes are given only for firm matches. Clone size, where shown, is once, few, many, or a class for clones that have expanded.

many	TRBJ1-1	TRBV3-1	NA	14	TGTGCCAGCAGCGGCAAGGGGTGGGACACTGAAGCTTTCTTT	CASSGKGWDTEAFF
many	TRBJ1-2	TRBV7-2	NA	13	TGTGCCAGCAGCTTCCTCACTGATTATGGCTACACCTTC	CASSFLTDYGYTF
many	TRBJ1-3	TRBV9	TRBD1	15	TGTGCCAGCAGCCAAGGGACAGGGGTCGGAAACACCATATATTTT	CASSQGTGVGNTIYF
NA	TRBJ2-7	TRBV10-3	TRBD1	14	TGTGCCATCAATGCGGACAGGGGAAGCTACGAGCAGTACTTC	CAINADRGSYEQYF
NA	TRBJ1-2	TRBV9	NA	14	TGTGCCAGCAGCGCGACTGGCGAGATCTATGGCTACACCTTC	CASSATGEIYGYTF
NA	TRBJ2-5	TRBV2	TRBD2	14	TGTGCTAGACTAGCGGGAGCCCAGAGGGAGACCCAGTACTTC	CARLAGAQRETQYF
many	TRBJ1-1	TRBV12-3/TRBV12-4	NA	15	TGTGCCAGCAACAGAAAGGACGGTCAAAACACTGAAGCTTTCTTT	CASNRKDGQNTEAFF
many	TRBJ1-1	TRBV5-1	NA	13	TGCGCCAGCAGCTTGGAAGGGAACACTGAAGCTTTCTTT	CASSLEGNTEAFF
NA	TRBJ2-1	TRBV2	TRBD1	13	TGTGCCGAGCCTGGACAGGGTACCAATGAGCAGTTCTTC	CAEPGQGTNEQFF
few	TRBJ2-5	TRBV2	NA	15	TGTGCCAGCAGTCGGAGCCCGGGAGAGCGGGAGACCCAGTACTTC	CASSRSPGERETQYF
many	TRBJ2-7	TRBV20-1	TRBD2	15	TGCAGTGCTCTAACCCTAGCGGGAGGGCCCCACGAGCAGTACTTC	CSALTLAGGPHEQYF
NA	TRBJ2-7	TRBV7-3	NA	14	TGTGCCAGCAGCTCCCATGGGGGGAGCGATGAGCAGTACTTC	CASSSHGGSDEQYF
many	TRBJ1-4	TRBV5-4	NA	12	TGTGCCAGCAGCTTGGAGGGGGTCAGACTGTTTTTT	CASSLEGVRLFF
NA	TRBJ2-2	TRBV2	TRBD2	15	TGTGCCAGCAAACAGCGGGAGTGGAACACCGGGGAGCTGTCTTGG	CASKQREWNTGELSW
many	TRBJ2-7	TRBV20-1	NA	11	TGCAGTGCTCGCTTTCCTCGCGAGCAGTACTTC	CSARFPREQYF
many	TRBJ1-2	TRBV5-1	NA	13	TGCGCCAGCAGCCCTGAGGGTCAGGATGGCTACACCTTC	CASSPEGQDGYTF
many	TRBJ1-4	TRBV19	TRBD1	13	TGTGCCAGTACCGGACAGGGTCTTGAAAAACTGTTTTTT	CASTGQGLEKLFF
few	TRBJ1-5	TRBV24-1	TRBD1	16	TGTGCCAGCTCACCAGGACAGGAAGGTTCGTCTCAGCCCCAGCATTTT	CASSPGQEGSSQPQHF
NA	TRBJ2-5	TRBV7-9	NA	9	TGTGCCAGCAGCCCCCCCCAGTACTTC	CASSPPQYF
NA	TRBJ1-2	TRBV2	NA	14	TGCGCCAGCAGTGAACGACGGGGTGGCGGTGGCTACACCTTC	CASSERRGGGGYTF
NA	TRBJ1-2	TRBV6-2/TRBV6-3	NA	12	TGTGCCAGCTCCAAAAGCCTCTATGGCTACACCTTC	CASSKSLYGYTF
many	TRBJ2-5	TRBV20-1	NA	12	TGCAGTGCTATCTCAGGGCGGGAGACCCAGTACTTC	CSAISGRETQYF